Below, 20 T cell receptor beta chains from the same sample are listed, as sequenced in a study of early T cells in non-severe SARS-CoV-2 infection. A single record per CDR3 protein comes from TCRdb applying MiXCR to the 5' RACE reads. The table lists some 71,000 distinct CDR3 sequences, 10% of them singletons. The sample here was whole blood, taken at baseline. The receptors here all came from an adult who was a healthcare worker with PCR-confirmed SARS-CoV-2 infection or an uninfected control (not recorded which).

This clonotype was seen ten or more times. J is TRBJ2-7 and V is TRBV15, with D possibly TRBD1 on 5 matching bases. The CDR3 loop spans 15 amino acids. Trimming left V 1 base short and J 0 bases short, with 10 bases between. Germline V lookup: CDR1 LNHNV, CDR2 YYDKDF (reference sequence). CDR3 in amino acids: CATSRGQMSSYEQYF. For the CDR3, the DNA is TGTGCCACCAGCAGAGGACAGATGAGCTCCTACGAGCAGTACTTC.

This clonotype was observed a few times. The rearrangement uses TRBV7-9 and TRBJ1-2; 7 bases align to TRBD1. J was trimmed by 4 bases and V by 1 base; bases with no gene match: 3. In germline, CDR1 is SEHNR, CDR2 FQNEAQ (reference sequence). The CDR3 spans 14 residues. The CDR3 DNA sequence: TGTGCCAGCAGCTTAGGAGGGGACAGCTATGGCTACACCTTC. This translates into CASSLGGDSYGYTF.

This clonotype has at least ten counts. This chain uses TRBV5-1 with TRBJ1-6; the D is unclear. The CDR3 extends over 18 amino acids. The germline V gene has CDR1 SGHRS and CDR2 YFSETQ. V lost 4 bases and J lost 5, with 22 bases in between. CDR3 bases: TGCGCCAGCAGCCCAATGGTCCGGACCAACCGACATAATTCACCCCTCCACTTT. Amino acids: CASSPMVRTNRHNSPLHF.

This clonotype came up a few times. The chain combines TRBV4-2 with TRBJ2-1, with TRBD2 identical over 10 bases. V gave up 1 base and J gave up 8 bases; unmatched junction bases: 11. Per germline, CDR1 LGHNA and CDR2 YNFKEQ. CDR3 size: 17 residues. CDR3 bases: TGTGCCAGCAGCCAAGGTGGTTCTCTAGCGGGAGCACATGAGCAGTTCTTC. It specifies CASSQGGSLAGAHEQFF.

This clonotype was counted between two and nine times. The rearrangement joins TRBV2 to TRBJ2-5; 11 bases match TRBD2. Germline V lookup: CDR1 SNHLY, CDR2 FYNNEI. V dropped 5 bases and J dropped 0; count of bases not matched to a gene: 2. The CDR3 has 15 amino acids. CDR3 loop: CASSRLAGYQETQYF. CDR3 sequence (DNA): TGTGCCAGCAGTCGACTAGCGGGGTACCAAGAGACCCAGTACTTC. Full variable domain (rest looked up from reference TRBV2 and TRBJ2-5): EPEVTQTPSHQVTQMGQEVILRCVPISNHLYFYWYRQILGQKVEFLVSFYNNEISEKSEIFDDQFSVERPDGSNFTLKIRSTKLEDSAMYFCASSRLAGYQETQYFGPGTRLLVL.

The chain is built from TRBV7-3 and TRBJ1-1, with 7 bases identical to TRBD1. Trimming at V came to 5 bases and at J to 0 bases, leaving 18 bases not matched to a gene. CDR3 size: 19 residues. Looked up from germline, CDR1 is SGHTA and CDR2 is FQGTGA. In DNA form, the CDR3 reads TGTGCCAGCAGCCATAGGTCCCAGCGGGGACAGACGATGAACACTGAAGCTTTCTTT. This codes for CASSHRSQRGQTMNTEAFF. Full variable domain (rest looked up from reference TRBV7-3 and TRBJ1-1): GAGVSQTPSNKVTEKGKYVELRCDPISGHTALYWYRQSLGQGPEFLIYFQGTGAADDSGLPNDRFFAVRPEGSVSTLKIQRTERGDSAVYLCASSHRSQRGQTMNTEAFFGQGTRLTVV.

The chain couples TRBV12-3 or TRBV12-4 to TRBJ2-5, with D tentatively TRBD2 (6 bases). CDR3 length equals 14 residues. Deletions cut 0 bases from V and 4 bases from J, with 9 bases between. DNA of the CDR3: TGTGCCAGCAGTTTAGCGGCGCGGGGAGAGACCCAGTACTTC. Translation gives CASSLAARGETQYF.

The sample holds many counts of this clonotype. This chain's CDR3 is CASSPSGEAETQYF. Written as DNA, the CDR3 is TGTGCCAGCAGTCCCTCAGGGGAGGCGGAGACCCAGTACTTC. The chain links TRBV28 to TRBJ2-5; D tentatively fits TRBD1 or TRBD2 (6 bases each). The V gene's germline CDR1 is MDHEN and CDR2 SYDVKM. The CDR3 has 14 residues. The V end lost 5 bases, the J end lost 5 bases, and 15 bases lay between the germline ends. The full variable domain, in which reference TRBV28 and TRBJ2-5 provide the parts outside the CDR3, is DVKVTQSSRYLVKRTGEKVFLECVQDMDHENMFWYRQDPGLGLRLIYFSYDVKMKEKGDIPEGYSVSREKKERFSLILESASTNQTSMYLCASSPSGEAETQYFGPGTRLLVL.

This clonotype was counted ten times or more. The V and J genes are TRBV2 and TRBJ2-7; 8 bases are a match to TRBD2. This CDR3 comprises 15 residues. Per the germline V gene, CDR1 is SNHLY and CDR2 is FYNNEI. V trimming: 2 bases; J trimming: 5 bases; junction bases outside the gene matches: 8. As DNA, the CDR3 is TGTGCCAGCAGTGAAATGGGACTAGAGCGGAACGAGCAGTACTTC. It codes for CASSEMGLERNEQYF.

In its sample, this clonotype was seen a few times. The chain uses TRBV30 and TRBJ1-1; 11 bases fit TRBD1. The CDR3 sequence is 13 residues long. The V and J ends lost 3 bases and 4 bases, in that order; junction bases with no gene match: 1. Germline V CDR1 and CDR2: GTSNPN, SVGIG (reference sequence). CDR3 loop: CAWRGQGVTEAFF. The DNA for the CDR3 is TGTGCCTGGAGGGGACAGGGGGTCACTGAAGCTTTCTTT.

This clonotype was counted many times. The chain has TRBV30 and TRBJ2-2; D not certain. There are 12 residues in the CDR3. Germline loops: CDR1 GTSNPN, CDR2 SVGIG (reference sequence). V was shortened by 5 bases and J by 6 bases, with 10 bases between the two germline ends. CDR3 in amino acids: CAWPSLSGELFF. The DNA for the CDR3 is TGTGCCTGGCCCTCTTTGTCCGGGGAGCTGTTTTTT.

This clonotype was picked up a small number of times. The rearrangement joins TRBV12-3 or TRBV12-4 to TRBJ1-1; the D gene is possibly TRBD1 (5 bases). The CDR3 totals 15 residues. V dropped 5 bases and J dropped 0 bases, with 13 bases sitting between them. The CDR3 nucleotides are TGTGCCAGCAGTCTTATGGACACGGTGAACACTGAAGCTTTCTTT. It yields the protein CASSLMDTVNTEAFF.

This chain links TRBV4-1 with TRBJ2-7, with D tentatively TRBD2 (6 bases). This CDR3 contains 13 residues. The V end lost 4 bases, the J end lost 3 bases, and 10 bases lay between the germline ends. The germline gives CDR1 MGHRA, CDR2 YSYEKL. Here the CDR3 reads CASSPGDGYEQYF. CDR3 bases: TGCGCCAGCAGCCCGGGGGACGGCTACGAGCAGTACTTC.

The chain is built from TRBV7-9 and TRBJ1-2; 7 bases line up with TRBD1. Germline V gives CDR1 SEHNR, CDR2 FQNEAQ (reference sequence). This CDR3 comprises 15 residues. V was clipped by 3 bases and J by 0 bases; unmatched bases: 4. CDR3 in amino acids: CASSFSTGANYGYTF. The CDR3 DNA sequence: TGTGCCAGCAGCTTCTCAACAGGGGCTAACTATGGCTACACCTTC.

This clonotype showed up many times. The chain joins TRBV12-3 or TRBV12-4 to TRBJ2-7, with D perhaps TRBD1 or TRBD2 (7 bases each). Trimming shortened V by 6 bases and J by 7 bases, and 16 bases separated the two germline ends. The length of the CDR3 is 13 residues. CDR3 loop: CASSLTGRGEQYF. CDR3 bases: TGTGCCAGCAGCCTGACAGGGAGGGGAGAGCAGTACTTC.

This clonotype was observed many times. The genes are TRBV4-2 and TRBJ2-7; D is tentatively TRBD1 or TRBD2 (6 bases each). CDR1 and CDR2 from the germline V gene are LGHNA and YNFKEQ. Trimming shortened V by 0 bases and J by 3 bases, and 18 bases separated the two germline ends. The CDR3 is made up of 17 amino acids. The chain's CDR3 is CASSQESGARNLYEQYF. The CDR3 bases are TGTGCCAGCAGCCAAGAATCGGGGGCCCGGAACCTCTACGAGCAGTACTTC.

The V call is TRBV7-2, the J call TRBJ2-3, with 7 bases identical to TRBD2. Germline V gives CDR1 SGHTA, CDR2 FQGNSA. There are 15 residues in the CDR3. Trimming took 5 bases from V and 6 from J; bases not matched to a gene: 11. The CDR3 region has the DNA TGTGCCAGCAGCGCAGTACGGACTAGAATCGATACGCAGTATTTT. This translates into CASSAVRTRIDTQYF.

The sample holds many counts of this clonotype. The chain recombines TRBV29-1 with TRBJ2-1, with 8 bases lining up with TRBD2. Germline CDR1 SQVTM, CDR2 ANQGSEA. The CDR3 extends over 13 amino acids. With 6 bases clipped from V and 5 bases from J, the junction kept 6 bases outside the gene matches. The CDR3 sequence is CSVPLAANNEQFF. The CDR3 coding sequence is TGCAGCGTCCCACTAGCGGCAAACAATGAGCAGTTCTTC.

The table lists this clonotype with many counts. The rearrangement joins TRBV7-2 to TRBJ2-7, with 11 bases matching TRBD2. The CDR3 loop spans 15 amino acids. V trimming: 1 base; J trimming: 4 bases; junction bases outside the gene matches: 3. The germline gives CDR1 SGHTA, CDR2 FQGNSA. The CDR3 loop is CASSLVAGGLYEQYF. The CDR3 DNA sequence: TGTGCCAGCAGCTTAGTAGCGGGAGGGCTATACGAGCAGTACTTC.

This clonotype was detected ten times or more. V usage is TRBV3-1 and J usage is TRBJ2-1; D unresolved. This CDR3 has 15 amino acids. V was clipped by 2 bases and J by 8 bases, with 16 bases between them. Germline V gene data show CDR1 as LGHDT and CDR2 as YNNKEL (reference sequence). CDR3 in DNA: TGTGCCAGCAGCCAACTGGACCGCCCCGTCGATGAGCAGTTCTTC. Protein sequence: CASSQLDRPVDEQFF.